Listed below are T cell receptor beta chains from one sample, sequenced in a study of regulatory T cells in long-lasting Graves disease. One entry per CDR3 protein, called by TCRdb with MiXCR from the multiplex PCR reads. The sample holds roughly 560,000 distinct CDR3 sequences; approximately 12% are singletons and the top ten take almost 9%. This sample was shared with a second study, whose subject was T cells in Graves' hyperthyroidism and ophthalmopathy.

The sample in question was peripheral blood mononuclear cells (PBMCs), obtained at new diagnosis, from a patient treated with antithyroid drugs. These receptors all come from a woman aged 25 to 39 with Graves disease. Each CDR3 is given with its conserved first and last residue. A D gene is named only where the DNA matches it firmly. Size values are once, few and many counts, or a class for expanded clones, and some rows have none.

j_gene: TRBJ1-4; v_gene: TRBV5-1; d_gene: TRBD1; abundance: .; CDR3nt: TGCGCCAGCAGCTCCGACAGGGCGGTCGGCAATGAAAAACTGTTTTTT; CDR3aa: CASSSDRAVGNEKLFF
j_gene: TRBJ1-1; v_gene: TRBV7-2; d_gene: TRBD1; abundance: many; CDR3nt: TGTGCCAGCAGCCTGAGACAGGGGGCAGTGACTGAAGCTTTCTTT; CDR3aa: CASSLRQGAVTEAFF
j_gene: TRBJ2-1; v_gene: TRBV9; d_gene: TRBD2; abundance: many; CDR3nt: TGTGCCAGCAACCCAAGCGGGAGGGCCTACAATGAGCAGTTCTTC; CDR3aa: CASNPSGRAYNEQFF
j_gene: TRBJ2-3; v_gene: TRBV28; d_gene: .; abundance: many; CDR3nt: TGTGCCAGCTACCCTAGTATGTTAACCAGCGATACGCAGTATTTT; CDR3aa: CASYPSMLTSDTQYF
j_gene: TRBJ1-6; v_gene: TRBV6-1; d_gene: .; abundance: many; CDR3nt: TGTGCCAGCAGTGAAGCCTTCGGAGGTTCACCCCTCCACTTT; CDR3aa: CASSEAFGGSPLHF
j_gene: TRBJ2-7; v_gene: TRBV6-1; d_gene: TRBD2; abundance: many; CDR3nt: TGTGCCAGCAGTCCTCGGACTAGCGGGAGGGGCTACTCCTACGAGCAGTACTTC; CDR3aa: CASSPRTSGRGYSYEQYF
j_gene: TRBJ2-1; v_gene: TRBV4-3; d_gene: .; abundance: .; CDR3nt: TGCGCCAGCAGCCGGATCCCCACCGCCCACAATGAGCAGTTCTTC; CDR3aa: CASSRIPTAHNEQFF
j_gene: TRBJ2-1; v_gene: TRBV11-2; d_gene: TRBD2; abundance: .; CDR3nt: TGTGCCAGCAGCTTGATGGGACTAGCGGGAGTAGAAGAGCAGTTCTTC; CDR3aa: CASSLMGLAGVEEQFF
j_gene: TRBJ2-1; v_gene: TRBV7-9; d_gene: .; abundance: few; CDR3nt: TGTGCCAGCAGCTTAGTGTCGGGAGCAATCTCCTACAATGAGCAGTTCTTC; CDR3aa: CASSLVSGAISYNEQFF
j_gene: TRBJ2-7; v_gene: TRBV20-1; d_gene: .; abundance: .; CDR3nt: TGCAGTGCTAGTTTTTCCGAATACGAGCAGTACTTC; CDR3aa: CSASFSEYEQYF
j_gene: TRBJ2-3; v_gene: TRBV20-1; d_gene: .; abundance: .; CDR3nt: TGCAGTGCTAGTTTTGGGGCGGGGTCGGCAGATACGCAGTATTTT; CDR3aa: CSASFGAGSADTQYF
j_gene: TRBJ1-1; v_gene: TRBV18; d_gene: .; abundance: many; CDR3nt: TGTGCCAGCTCACCGGGTTGGGGGGATGTTGAAGCTTTCTTT; CDR3aa: CASSPGWGDVEAFF
j_gene: TRBJ1-1; v_gene: TRBV7-9; d_gene: .; abundance: few; CDR3nt: TGTGCCAGCAGCTTAGTATGGCCAGGCGGGATGAACACTGAAGCTTTCTTT; CDR3aa: CASSLVWPGGMNTEAFF
j_gene: TRBJ2-1; v_gene: TRBV29-1; d_gene: .; abundance: few; CDR3nt: TGCAGCGCCTCCGGGACATCGCCCCATGAGCAGTTCTTC; CDR3aa: CSASGTSPHEQFF
j_gene: TRBJ2-7; v_gene: TRBV28; d_gene: .; abundance: many; CDR3nt: TGTGCCAGCAGTTTGACGGAACCCGCTTACTCCTACGAGCAGTACTTC; CDR3aa: CASSLTEPAYSYEQYF
j_gene: TRBJ1-4; v_gene: TRBV7-9; d_gene: TRBD1; abundance: many; CDR3nt: TGTGCCAGCAGCTTACCCACAGGGGGCTACGGAGAAAAACTGTTTTTT; CDR3aa: CASSLPTGGYGEKLFF
j_gene: TRBJ2-7; v_gene: TRBV3-1; d_gene: .; abundance: many; CDR3nt: TGTGCCAGCAGCCAAGAGACGGGGCGCCCCTACGAGCAGTACTTC; CDR3aa: CASSQETGRPYEQYF
j_gene: TRBJ1-2; v_gene: TRBV6-1; d_gene: TRBD1; abundance: many; CDR3nt: TGTGCCAGCAGTCGGGACAGTTCTAACTATGGCTACACCTTC; CDR3aa: CASSRDSSNYGYTF
j_gene: TRBJ2-3; v_gene: TRBV25-1; d_gene: TRBD2; abundance: .; CDR3nt: TGTGCCAGCAGTGCGTGGAGCGGGGAACTCACAGATACGCAGTATTTT; CDR3aa: CASSAWSGELTDTQYF
j_gene: TRBJ2-5; v_gene: TRBV20-1; d_gene: TRBD2; abundance: many; CDR3nt: TGCAGTGCTAGAGCTCTTAGCGGGAGGGTAGAGACCCAGTACTTC; CDR3aa: CSARALSGRVETQYF
j_gene: TRBJ2-5; v_gene: TRBV2; d_gene: TRBD2; abundance: many; CDR3nt: TGTGCCGGAGCGGGAGGGGGAGAGACCCAGTACTTC; CDR3aa: CAGAGGGETQYF
j_gene: TRBJ2-1; v_gene: TRBV15; d_gene: .; abundance: .; CDR3nt: TGTGCCACCAGCAGAGATGGGGGGACCAGGCGCAATGAGCAGTTCTTC; CDR3aa: CATSRDGGTRRNEQFF
j_gene: TRBJ2-2; v_gene: TRBV25-1; d_gene: .; abundance: few; CDR3nt: TGTGCCAGCAAAGGGTTCACCGGGGAGCTGTTTTTT; CDR3aa: CASKGFTGELFF
j_gene: TRBJ1-1; v_gene: TRBV5-1; d_gene: .; abundance: few; CDR3nt: TGCGCCAGCAGCTTGGGGATCACCCTGAACACTGAAGCTTTCTTT; CDR3aa: CASSLGITLNTEAFF
j_gene: TRBJ1-5; v_gene: TRBV27; d_gene: .; abundance: many; CDR3nt: TGTGCCAGCAGTTTAAGCTGGACCCTAGCCACCAATCAGCCCCAGCATTTT; CDR3aa: CASSLSWTLATNQPQHF
j_gene: TRBJ2-3; v_gene: TRBV11-2; d_gene: .; abundance: .; CDR3nt: TGTGCCAGCAGCACCCCGGGACTTCGCACAGATACGCAGTATTTT; CDR3aa: CASSTPGLRTDTQYF
j_gene: TRBJ1-5; v_gene: TRBV24-1; d_gene: .; abundance: few; CDR3nt: TGTGCCGCCCGAGGAGGAGGGAGTCAGCCCCAGCATTTT; CDR3aa: CAARGGGSQPQHF
j_gene: TRBJ1-1; v_gene: TRBV2; d_gene: .; abundance: many; CDR3nt: TGTGCCAGCAGTATAGGATCAGCCAAAGCTTTCTTT; CDR3aa: CASSIGSAKAFF
j_gene: TRBJ2-3; v_gene: TRBV6-2/TRBV6-3; d_gene: TRBD2; abundance: many; CDR3nt: TGTGCCAGCAGTTCTAAAGCGGGAGGGGTTCCGACAGATACGCAGTATTTT; CDR3aa: CASSSKAGGVPTDTQYF
j_gene: TRBJ2-7; v_gene: TRBV12-3/TRBV12-4; d_gene: .; abundance: many; CDR3nt: TGTGCCAGCAGTTTAGCTGCTAGCGAGTCCTACGAGCAGTACTTC; CDR3aa: CASSLAASESYEQYF
j_gene: TRBJ2-1; v_gene: TRBV20-1; d_gene: .; abundance: .; CDR3nt: TGCAGTGCTAGATTGGGGATCCCTCATGAGCAGTTCTTC; CDR3aa: CSARLGIPHEQFF
j_gene: TRBJ2-3; v_gene: TRBV4-1; d_gene: TRBD1; abundance: .; CDR3nt: TGCGCCAGCAGCCAAGGTCCGACAGGGGAATTGACAGATACGCAGTATTTT; CDR3aa: CASSQGPTGELTDTQYF
j_gene: TRBJ1-3; v_gene: TRBV3-1; d_gene: .; abundance: many; CDR3nt: TGTGCCACCAGCCTTGGGGAAAGGAGAAACACCATATATTTT; CDR3aa: CATSLGERRNTIYF
j_gene: TRBJ2-3; v_gene: TRBV10-3; d_gene: TRBD1; abundance: few; CDR3nt: TGTGCCACCCGACTACAGGGGTCCCTCACGGATACGCAGTATTTT; CDR3aa: CATRLQGSLTDTQYF
j_gene: TRBJ2-7; v_gene: TRBV11-2; d_gene: .; abundance: many; CDR3nt: TGTGCCAGCAGCCCAAGAGTTTGGCGGGTTCGTAACGAGCAGTACTTC; CDR3aa: CASSPRVWRVRNEQYF
j_gene: TRBJ2-1; v_gene: TRBV20-1; d_gene: TRBD2; abundance: many; CDR3nt: TGCAGTGCCGAAGGCGGGGGGGGGGATGAGCAGTTCTTC; CDR3aa: CSAEGGGGDEQFF
j_gene: TRBJ2-7; v_gene: TRBV20-1; d_gene: .; abundance: .; CDR3nt: TGCAGTGCTAGAGCCCTACGTAAGGAGGCGCAGTACTTC; CDR3aa: CSARALRKEAQYF
j_gene: TRBJ2-1; v_gene: TRBV7-9; d_gene: TRBD2; abundance: many; CDR3nt: TGTGCCAGCAGCTTCCAAGCGGGAGTAAGGCAGTTCTTC; CDR3aa: CASSFQAGVRQFF
j_gene: TRBJ1-1; v_gene: TRBV3-1; d_gene: TRBD1; abundance: many; CDR3nt: TGTGCCAGCAGCCGTCTAGGGACAGGGGGTTGGACTGAAGCTTTCTTT; CDR3aa: CASSRLGTGGWTEAFF
j_gene: TRBJ1-5; v_gene: TRBV4-3; d_gene: .; abundance: few; CDR3nt: TGCGCCAGCAGCCAAGATTCCCATCAGCCCCAGCATTTT; CDR3aa: CASSQDSHQPQHF
j_gene: TRBJ2-7; v_gene: TRBV7-7; d_gene: TRBD1; abundance: many; CDR3nt: TGTGCCAGCAGCTCCGGACAGGGAGGCACGTACGAGCAGTACTTC; CDR3aa: CASSSGQGGTYEQYF
j_gene: TRBJ1-1; v_gene: TRBV29-1; d_gene: .; abundance: many; CDR3nt: TGCAGCGTTGGAAGGGGCATGAACACTGAAGCTTTCTTT; CDR3aa: CSVGRGMNTEAFF
j_gene: TRBJ2-2; v_gene: TRBV27; d_gene: TRBD2; abundance: many; CDR3nt: TGTGCCAGCACAAGACTAGCGGGAGGCACCGGGGAGCTGTTTTTT; CDR3aa: CASTRLAGGTGELFF
j_gene: TRBJ2-2; v_gene: TRBV11-3; d_gene: TRBD2; abundance: many; CDR3nt: TGTGCCAGCAGCCCGGGACTAGCGGAGAACACCGGGGAGCTGTTTTTT; CDR3aa: CASSPGLAENTGELFF
j_gene: TRBJ2-1; v_gene: TRBV19; d_gene: TRBD2; abundance: many; CDR3nt: TGTGCCAGTAGTATCGTAGCGGGGTGGGTATACAATGAGCAGTTCTTC; CDR3aa: CASSIVAGWVYNEQFF
j_gene: TRBJ2-7; v_gene: TRBV6-1; d_gene: .; abundance: many; CDR3nt: TGTGCCAGCAGTGGTCCAGAACAAAAACTACGGGGCGAGCAGTACTTC; CDR3aa: CASSGPEQKLRGEQYF
j_gene: TRBJ2-1; v_gene: TRBV20-1; d_gene: .; abundance: .; CDR3nt: TGCAGTGCTAGAGACCTTTACAATGAGCAGTTCTTC; CDR3aa: CSARDLYNEQFF
j_gene: TRBJ1-2; v_gene: TRBV27; d_gene: .; abundance: many; CDR3nt: TGTGCCAGCAGTTTTGTGGACGGGACGCCGGATGGCTACACCTTC; CDR3aa: CASSFVDGTPDGYTF